This T cell receptor (beta chain) came from a study of blood T cell repertoires in COVID-19 (dated by TCRdb to the early 2020s). Looking at the study overall: Samples from collaborators originated in the United States, Italy and Spain and spanned both the acute and convalescent phases of COVID-19. The material from the prospective study consisted of cDNA or gDNA derived from T cells, B-cell-depleted T cells, or PBMCs. Deeply sampled blood TCRbeta repertoires from subjects exposed to, actively infected with, or recovered from COVID-19 were included in the dataset. The repertoires were released in a freely available public database intended as a resource for research on the immune response to SARS-CoV-2. Samples came from the ongoing ImmuneRACE study (first 160 participants) plus 1,254 subjects from 6 global collaborators. Sample metadata almost always included a de-identified subject ID, COVID-19 status, age in years and sex. HLA class I and class II types, where available, came from metadata supplied by the sample provider rather than from assay-based typing. The full study reports these points: How much clinical and demographic metadata was included differed by source and by participant, and the metadata was provided uncurated.

On this clone itself: The antigen it recognizes is unknown. Base qualities are not at hand, and no much larger clone is one base apart.

Participants in the prospective study were enrolled through a virtual design, were aged 18 to 89 years, and lived in 20 to 30 United States geographic areas. In the prospective study, participants were assigned to cohorts based on the clinical history participants reported in a screening survey and a study questionnaire. In the prospective study, mobile phlebotomists collected whole blood, serum and a nasopharyngeal or oropharyngeal swab from each participant. Prospective study participants could optionally give additional blood draws and questionnaires over an approximately two-month period. Before DNA extraction, prospective study blood samples were shipped either frozen or at room temperature. The germline V gene yields SGHRS for CDR1 and YFSETQ for CDR2. Including the terminal cysteine and phenylalanine, the CDR3 comprises 16 residues. The CDR3 DNA has 48 bases and is translated from base 1. For this chain, trimming is 3 bases at the V end and 0 bases at the J end, and the number of junction bases without a gene match is 3.

TCRbeta CDR3 regions were amplified from genomic DNA using the immunoSEQ Assay, a bias-controlled multiplex PCR. As for the original processing: The number of nucleated cells in each sample was estimated from the amplification of reference gene primers within the assay. Sequence reads were collapsed and filtered to measure the absolute abundance of every unique TCRbeta CDR3 rearrangement. Productive Simpson clonality was computed per sample as the square root of Simpson's diversity index over productive rearrangements. TCRdb carries this immuneACCESS record with in-frame sequences only. Its versions omit some clonotypes, under half of them owing to an unresolved V gene in the studies checked, with the rest unexplained. Clone size and V and J calls were adopted from that table, with D and trimming inferred from the DNA. In this sample the table shows more than 250,000 clones, 90% of which occur a single time. Jointly, the top ten make up approximately 1.5% of the sample.

The clonotype was recovered from a woman aged 18-29 years with acute COVID-19. The chain uses TRBV5-1 and TRBJ2-6; TRBD1 matches 7 bases in the middle. Sequences were obtained from PBMCs or T cells enriched from blood (not recorded which). The nucleotide sequence is TGCGCCAGCAGCTCCAGGGGGACCTCTGGGGCCAACGTCCTGACTTTC. Translated, it gives CASSSRGTSGANVLTF. Outside the CDR3, residues come from the reference TRBV5-1 and TRBJ2-6 proteins, so the full variable domain is: KAGVTQTPRYLIKTRGQQVTLSCSPISGHRSVSWYQQTPGQGLQFLFEYFSETQRNKGNFPGRFSGRQFSNSRSEMNVSTLELGDSALYLCASSSRGTSGANVLTFGAGSRLTVL.